Below, one T cell receptor (beta chain) is given with its context. The CDR3 sequence is 15 residues long. Germline CDR1 and CDR2: LGHNA and YNFKEQ. J lost 1 base, V lost 1 base, and 2 bases had no gene match. Used for diagnoses were clinical symptoms, serum thyroxine and TRAb, thyroid ultrasound and orbital computed tomography. This entry is derived from a study of T cells in Graves' hyperthyroidism and ophthalmopathy. Researchers took RNA transcripts and amplified the TCR beta CDR3 regions from them. The HTBI primer set drove a first-round RT-PCR of the TCR CDR3. TCRdb re-derived calls from the multiplex PCR reads in MiXCR, one entry per CDR3 protein. The repertoire consists of 490,000 or so distinct CDR3 sequences, with 16% occurring once and the leading ten covering around 32%.

The chain has TRBV4-2 and TRBJ2-3; 7 bases map to TRBD2. The material sequenced was blood. This TCR was sampled from a woman aged 25 to 39 with Graves' ophthalmopathy. DNA for the CDR3: TGTGCCAGCAGCCAAGCTACTAGCGGCACAGATACGCAGTATTTT. The encoded protein is CASSQATSGTDTQYF.